This is a list of T cell receptor beta chains from one sample in a study of control samples from healthy donors and cancer patients. This table comes from immunoSEQ multiplex PCR, and its TCRdb copy is limited to in-frame clones, with some not included. The table has over 50,000 clones, 75% to 85% seen once; the top ten hold around a tenth. The sample comprised blood. Every receptor here comes from a man between 65 and 80 years old in good health. Both conserved end residues are part of each CDR3. D genes are given only for firm matches. Rows give clone size only sometimes, using once, few, many, or a class for an expanded clone.

size	D	length	V	J	CDR3	DNA
once	-	13	TRBV6-5	TRBJ1-1	CASSPPGQTQAFF	TGTGCCAGCAGCCCCCCTGGACAGACCCAAGCTTTCTTT
-	-	13	TRBV11-2	TRBJ2-4	CASSLEITGIRYF	TGTGCCAGCAGCTTAGAGATAACAGGGATTAGGTACTTC
medium-sized	-	15	TRBV24-1	TRBJ2-7	CATSDSSDSRYEQYF	TGTGCCACCAGTGATTCTTCGGACAGCCGCTACGAGCAGTACTTC
-	-	14	TRBV5-1	TRBJ1-6	CASSPGTNNSPLHF	TGCGCCAGCAGCCCCGGGACAAATAATTCACCCCTCCACTTT
-	-	14	TRBV2	TRBJ2-5	CASSEARYQETQYF	TGTGCCAGCAGTGAAGCGAGGTACCAAGAGACCCAGTACTTC
-	TRBD1	15	TRBV20-1	TRBJ2-5	CSASFRQGHGETQYF	TGCAGTGCTAGTTTTCGACAGGGTCATGGGGAGACCCAGTACTTC
-	-	13	TRBV19	TRBJ2-3	CASSITKVGTQYF	TGTGCCAGTAGTATAACGAAAGTGGGTACGCAGTATTTT
-	TRBD1	14	TRBV18	TRBJ2-7	CASSPGQVNYEQYF	TGTGCCAGCTCACCGGGACAGGTAAACTACGAGCAGTACTTC
-	-	13	TRBV5-1	TRBJ1-2	CASSLDRFYGYTF	TGCGCCAGCAGCCTAGACAGGTTTTATGGCTACACCTTC
-	-	12	TRBV18	TRBJ2-3	CASSPRTDTQYF	TGTGCCAGCTCACCGAGAACAGATACGCAGTATTTT
-	-	16	TRBV7-2	TRBJ1-3	CASSATPPGKGNTIYF	TGTGCCAGCAGCGCGACCCCCCCGGGGAAAGGAAACACCATATATTTT
once	-	16	TRBV29-1	TRBJ1-2	CSVLPKGEYGYKGYTF	TGCAGCGTTCTACCCAAGGGCGAATACGGGTATAAAGGCTACACCTTC
-	TRBD1	11	TRBV7-2	TRBJ2-3	CASILRGTQYF	TGTGCCAGCATCCTCAGGGGGACGCAGTATTTT
-	TRBD2	18	TRBV19	TRBJ2-1	CASSMRLAGGPSYNEQFF	TGTGCCAGTAGTATGAGACTAGCGGGAGGGCCCTCCTACAATGAGCAGTTCTTC
few	-	15	TRBV2	TRBJ2-5	CASSGGFAYQETQYF	TGTGCCAGCAGTGGAGGCTTCGCGTACCAAGAGACCCAGTACTTC
few	TRBD1	11	TRBV28	TRBJ2-1	CASSRTGTQFF	TGTGCCAGCAGTCGGACAGGGACCCAGTTCTTC
-	TRBD1	14	TRBV2	TRBJ1-1	CASSQQGPNTEAFF	TGTGCCAGCAGTCAACAGGGGCCTAACACTGAAGCTTTCTTT
-	-	12	TRBV11-2	TRBJ2-7	CASKRLVGEQYF	TGTGCCAGCAAAAGACTAGTCGGCGAGCAGTACTTC
-	TRBD1	15	TRBV24-1	TRBJ2-7	CATSDWAGGREEQYF	TGTGCCACCAGTGATTGGGCAGGGGGCCGAGAAGAGCAGTACTTC
-	TRBD1	17	TRBV19	TRBJ1-2	CASTPNSWTGSTYGYTF	TGTGCCAGTACCCCAAATTCTTGGACAGGGAGTACCTATGGCTACACCTTC
-	-	14	TRBV2	TRBJ1-4	CASSERRDNEKLFF	TGTGCCAGCAGTGAGAGGAGAGATAATGAAAAACTGTTTTTT
-	-	11	TRBV30	TRBJ2-2	CAWSVPGELFF	TGTGCCTGGAGTGTTCCCGGGGAGCTGTTTTTT
-	-	15	TRBV25-1	TRBJ1-1	CASSEFTGMSTEAFF	TGTGCCAGCAGTGAATTTACAGGGATGAGTACTGAAGCTTTCTTT
-	-	15	TRBV7-2	TRBJ2-5	CASSLYAQGRETQYF	TGTGCCAGCAGCTTATACGCTCAGGGGCGGGAGACCCAGTACTTC
-	-	15	TRBV19	TRBJ1-4	CASSIMAGHNEKLFF	TGTGCCAGTAGTATAATGGCAGGCCATAATGAAAAACTGTTTTTT
-	-	14	TRBV24-1	TRBJ1-2	CATSEGRFNYGYTF	TGTGCCACCAGTGAAGGCAGGTTTAACTATGGCTACACCTTC
-	TRBD1	15	TRBV9	TRBJ1-6	CASSVEGQGRSPLHF	TGTGCCAGCAGCGTAGAGGGACAGGGTAGGTCACCCCTCCACTTT
-	-	14	TRBV21-1	TRBJ2-7	CASPRRQGDCEQYF	TGTGCCAGCCCAAGGCGACAGGGTGATTGCGAGCAGTACTTC
-	TRBD1	19	TRBV10-3	TRBJ2-7	CAISEFSSSWSLSGTGQYF	TGTGCCATCAGTGAGTTTTCCTCTTCTTGGTCTCTGTCGGGGACAGGGCAGTACTTC
few	-	13	TRBV7-9	TRBJ1-1	CASSLTEGTEAFF	TGTGCCAGCAGCCTCACGGAGGGCACTGAAGCTTTCTTT
once	-	13	TRBV29-1	TRBJ2-3	CSVLTWDTDTQYF	TGCAGCGTCCTTACATGGGACACAGATACGCAGTATTTT
-	TRBD1	14	TRBV19	TRBJ1-6	CASNTDRGHSPLHF	TGTGCCAGTAATACAGACAGGGGTCATTCACCCCTCCACTTT